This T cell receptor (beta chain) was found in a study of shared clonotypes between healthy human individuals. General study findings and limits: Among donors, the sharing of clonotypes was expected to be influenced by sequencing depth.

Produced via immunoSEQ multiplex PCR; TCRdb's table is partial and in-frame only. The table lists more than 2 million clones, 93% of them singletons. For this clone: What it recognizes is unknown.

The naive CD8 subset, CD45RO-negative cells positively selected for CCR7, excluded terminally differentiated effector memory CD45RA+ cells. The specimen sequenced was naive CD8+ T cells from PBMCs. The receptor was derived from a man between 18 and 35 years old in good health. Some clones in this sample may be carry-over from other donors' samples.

CDR3 coding DNA: TGTGCCAGCAGCAGCCTACAGTTACAATCCTACGAGCAGTACTTC. It codes for CASSSLQLQSYEQYF. This chain joins TRBV7-8 and TRBJ2-7; D uncertain. CDR3 length equals 15 residues. The V gene lost 5 bases and the J gene lost 1 base, with 15 bases spanning the gap. Germline V gene sequence: CDR1 SGHVS, CDR2 FQNEAQ.